These 11 T cell receptor beta chains came from one sample sequenced in a study of beta chain features in type 1 diabetes. Study findings and constraints: Researchers report that Type 1 diabetes patients had moderately but significantly shorter TCRB CDR3s across all four CD4+ subsets.

Their target antigens are unknown. The isolated RNA, all of it, was reverse transcribed, so expressed TCRB transcripts were what got sequenced. This table comes from immunoSEQ multiplex PCR, and its TCRdb copy is limited to in-frame clones, with some not included. The sample includes some 700,000 clones, over 10% of them seen just once. The sequencing input was naive CD4+ T cells from blood. These receptors came from a man between 18 and 35 years old with type 1 diabetes.

The chain links TRBV5-6 to TRBJ2-3; 12 bases are shared with TRBD2. Germline V CDR1 and CDR2: SGHDT, YYEEEE. The CDR3 is 15 amino acids. Germline trimming cut 2 bases from V and 7 bases from J; bases unmatched to any gene: 5. The CDR3 region is CASSLRLAGVYTQYF. The CDR3 region has the DNA TGTGCCAGCAGCTTAAGACTAGCGGGGGTGTATACGCAGTATTTT.

This clone was observed a few times. This rearrangement joins TRBV6-5 to TRBJ2-7; D uncertain. The germline gives CDR1 MNHEY, CDR2 SVGAGI. V gave up 1 base and J gave up 3 bases, with 1 base separating them. The length of the CDR3 is 11 residues. Written as DNA, the CDR3 is TGTGCCAGCAGTTACTTCTACGAGCAGTACTTC. Translated, it gives CASSYFYEQYF.

This rearrangement joins TRBV7-2 to TRBJ1-6, with D perhaps TRBD1 (5 bases). Trimming stripped 5 bases from V and 2 bases from J, with 10 bases between. CDR1 and CDR2 (germline): SGHTA, FQGNSA. This CDR3 spans 15 amino acids. The CDR3 DNA reads as TGTGCCAGCAGCCCCGACAGACCCTATAATTCACCCCTCCACTTT. Protein sequence: CASSPDRPYNSPLHF.

The chain carries TRBV5-6 and TRBJ2-3; D gene ambiguous. V dropped 1 base and J dropped 2 bases, with 11 bases sitting between them. Germline V gives CDR1 SGHDT, CDR2 YYEEEE. CDR3 length: 15 amino acids. This chain's CDR3 is CASSLSFWNTDTQYF. The CDR3 region has the DNA TGTGCCAGCAGCTTGTCCTTTTGGAACACAGATACGCAGTATTTT.

This clone turned up a few times. J is TRBJ2-7 and V is TRBV18; 8 nucleotides agree with TRBD1. CDR3 length equals 14 residues. V shed 6 bases and J 0 bases; nucleotides not matched to a gene: 4. Germline V gives CDR1 KGHSH, CDR2 LQKENI. CDR3: CASSRGQDSYEQYF. The CDR3 DNA follows: TGTGCCAGCTCCCGGGGACAGGACTCCTACGAGCAGTACTTC.

This chain uses TRBV5-4 with TRBJ2-4, with 8 bases aligning to TRBD1. The length of the CDR3 is 14 residues. V was clipped by 2 bases and J by 5 bases; unmatched bases: 3. From germline, CDR1 is SGHNT and CDR2 YYREEE (reference sequence). The CDR3 is CASSFQGAENIQYF. DNA of the CDR3: TGTGCCAGCAGCTTCCAGGGGGCCGAAAACATTCAGTACTTC.

This clone appeared a few times. Other DNA sequences in this specimen translate into the identical CDR3. The V call is TRBV30, the J call TRBJ1-2; TRBD1 might be the D (5 bases). V lost 1 base to trimming and J lost 4 bases, with 10 bases between them. Germline CDR1 GTSNPN, CDR2 SVGIG (reference sequence). The CDR3 loop spans 13 amino acids. This CDR3 is CAWSGGAGYGYTF. The CDR3 coding sequence is TGTGCCTGGAGTGGAGGGGCGGGCTATGGCTACACCTTC.

The chain carries TRBV28 and TRBJ1-1; D is unclear. CDR1 is MDHEN, CDR2 SYDVKM, per germline. This CDR3 region has 12 residues. V shed 3 bases and J shed 4 bases, with 6 bases lying between them. The CDR3 sequence is CASSLRTTEAFF. In DNA, the CDR3 is TGTGCCAGCAGTTTGCGAACCACTGAAGCTTTCTTT.

V is TRBV14 and J is TRBJ2-3; TRBD1 agrees at 9 bases. The CDR3 covers 19 residues. CDR1 SGHDN and CDR2 FVKESK come from the germline V gene. V gave up 4 bases and J gave up 0 bases; unmatched junction bases: 14. The CDR3 sequence is CASSRGQGIPSLSTDTQYF. The CDR3 DNA reads as TGTGCCAGCAGCCGGGGACAGGGAATCCCATCCCTTAGCACAGATACGCAGTATTTT. The full variable domain, completed using reference TRBV14 and TRBJ2-3, is EAGVTQFPSHSVIEKGQTVTLRCDPISGHDNLYWYRRVMGKEIKFLLHFVKESKQDESGMPNNRFLAERTGGTYSTLKVQPAELEDSGVYFCASSRGQGIPSLSTDTQYFGPGTRLTVL.

This clone showed up just a few times. This sequence joins TRBV2 and TRBJ2-7, with 10 bases matching TRBD1. Germline assignment: CDR1 SNHLY and CDR2 FYNNEI. V gave up 5 bases and J gave up 5 bases; unmatched junction bases: 3. The CDR3 covers 13 residues. Here the CDR3 DNA reads TGTGCCAGCAGTCCTGGGACAGGGGACGAGCAGTACTTC. It codes for CASSPGTGDEQYF.

The chain links TRBV6-5 to TRBJ1-1; D is perhaps TRBD1 (5 bases). Trimming left V 6 bases short and J 1 base short, with 9 bases between. The CDR3 consists of 13 residues. Germline lookup yields CDR1 MNHEY and CDR2 SVGAGI. CDR3 region: CASSLGTNTEAFF. The CDR3 DNA is TGTGCCAGCAGCCTAGGGACGAACACTGAAGCTTTCTTT.